The present TCR beta chain was sequenced within a study of beta chain features in type 1 diabetes. Study results and limitations: Shorter TCRB CDR3s, moderately but significantly so, marked every one of the four CD4+ subsets in Type 1 diabetes patients.

Sequenced material consisted of expressed TCRB transcripts (all of the isolated RNA was reverse transcribed). The protocol was immunoSEQ multiplex PCR, while the TCRdb copy is restricted to in-frame clones and leaves out a portion. The sample has around 46,000 clones, roughly 48% seen once; the top ten hold roughly 0.13%. Note on this clone: Its target is not known.

Trimming left V 4 bases short and J 4 bases short, with 14 bases between. The CDR3 spans 15 residues. Germline CDR1 and CDR2: SGDLS and YYNGEE. V gene TRBV9 combines with J gene TRBJ2-2, with a weak D call TRBD2 (5 bases). This sequence was found in a young man with type 1 diabetes. Sequencing used stem cell memory CD4+ T cells from blood. CDR3 nucleotides: TGTGCCAGCAGCCGACGGGGTCCAGGCACCGGGGAGCTGTTTTTT. Translating it yields CASSRRGPGTGELFF.